This entry lists 9 T cell receptor beta chains sequenced from one sample in a study of CXCR3-negative and CXCR3-positive naive CD8 T cells (dated 2019 in TCRdb). Sequencing instrument: NextSeq 550. The Human TCR Profiling Kit (MiLaboratory) was used to prepare UMI-labeled 5' RACE TRB cDNA libraries. After TCRdb reprocessed the reads, each CDR3 protein sequence was kept as one row, without DNA. The sample's table lists a count of 55,000 to 75,000 distinct CDR3 sequences. 0.71% of the sample comes from the top ten. Summary of the overall study and its limitations: TRB CDR3s from CXCR3-positive naive cells showed higher hydrophobicity (lower Kidera factor 4), lower energy, and higher strength and volume indices than CXCR3-negative naive cells.

Antigens for these TCRs are unknown. The sample consisted of naive CXCR3+ CD8+ T cells from blood. The meaning of the sample's cell subset or site label: CD45RO-CCR7+CD27+CD95- naive CD8+ T cells expressing CXCR3 (TNR3+). These receptors all stem from a human donor in good health. Some clones in this sample may be carry-over from other donors' samples.

V is TRBV6-5 and J is TRBJ1-6. The CDR3 runs to 16 residues. Germline V gene sequence: CDR1 MNHEY, CDR2 SVGAGI. The CDR3 spells CASSGRDFSYNSPLHF.

The V call is TRBV14, the J call TRBJ2-1; the TCRdb call, TRBD1, lacks DNA for checking. This CDR3 comprises 16 residues. Germline V lookup: CDR1 SGHDN, CDR2 FVKESK. The CDR3 here is CASSQVTRRSLGEQFF.

The V and J genes are TRBV5-5 and TRBJ2-5. The germline CDR1 and CDR2 sequences are SGHKS and YYEKEE (reference sequence). The CDR3 contains 13 residues. The CDR3 sequence is CASSLAGYETQYF.

The V and J genes are TRBV6-2 or TRBV6-3 and TRBJ1-1. This CDR3 region has 16 residues. CDR1 and CDR2 from the germline V gene are MNHEY and SVGEGT. CDR3 loop: CASSYSIAVGNTEAFF.

The V call is TRBV7-6, the J call TRBJ2-2; absent DNA, TCRdb's TRBD1 call cannot be checked. Germline-derived CDR1 and CDR2 are SGHVS and FNYEAQ. CDR3 size: 17 residues. The CDR3 loop reads CASSLVGAGGATGELFF.

CDR3 amino acids: CASSRGRTGASMNTEAFF. The genes are TRBV21-1 and TRBJ1-1; checking the TCRdb D call of TRBD1 is not possible without DNA. TRBV21-1 is listed as a pseudogene. This CDR3 comprises 18 residues.

V is TRBV28 and J is TRBJ1-1. Per the germline V gene, CDR1 is MDHEN and CDR2 is SYDVKM. CDR3 length equals 11 residues. The CDR3 region is CATLEDTEAFF.

This chain's CDR3 is CASSQRIGRVNSGELFF. The rearrangement uses TRBV23-1 and TRBJ2-2; TCRdb names TRBD2, which stays unverified in the absence of DNA. TRBV23-1 qualifies as an ORF whose function is uncertain. This CDR3 has 17 residues.

The chain joins TRBV4-3 to TRBJ2-7. This CDR3 has 13 residues. Germline lookup yields CDR1 LGHNA and CDR2 YSLEER. CDR3 amino acids: CASSQESTYEQYF.